The 25 T cell receptor beta chains listed next were all sequenced from one sample in a study of early T cells in non-severe SARS-CoV-2 infection. Using its own MiXCR run on the 5' RACE reads, TCRdb lists one record per CDR3 protein. Seen here are 56,000 or so distinct CDR3 sequences, more than 12% observed once, and the top ten hold roughly 4%. The sample consisted of whole blood, taken at baseline. These receptor sequences come from an adult who was a healthcare worker with PCR-confirmed SARS-CoV-2 infection or an uninfected control (not recorded which).

This clonotype was counted only a few times. The chain uses TRBV11-2 and TRBJ2-1, with 13 positions matching TRBD2. V gave up 5 bases and J gave up 9 bases; unmatched junction bases: 4. The CDR3 totals 14 residues. Germline V gene data show CDR1 as SGHAT and CDR2 as FQNNGV. CDR3 sequence (DNA): TGTGCCAGCAGCCCGGGACTAGCGGGACTTGAGCAGTTCTTC. Translation gives CASSPGLAGLEQFF. The full variable domain, its missing parts supplied by reference TRBV11-2 and TRBJ2-1, is EAGVAQSPRYKIIEKRQSVAFWCNPISGHATLYWYQQILGQGPKLLIQFQNNGVVDDSQLPKDRFSAERLKGVDSTLKIQPAKLEDSAVYLCASSPGLAGLEQFFGPGTRLTVL.

This clonotype occurred many times. The V gene is TRBV11-2, the J gene TRBJ2-7; a possible D gene is TRBD1 (5 bases). V was clipped by 5 bases and J by 6 bases, with 14 bases between them. CDR3 length: 13 residues. The germline V gene has CDR1 SGHAT and CDR2 FQNNGV. CDR3 sequence reads: CASSGIQEREQYF. In DNA form, the CDR3 reads TGTGCCAGCAGCGGGATACAGGAGCGCGAGCAGTACTTC. Complete variable domain (other parts from reference TRBV11-2 and TRBJ2-7): EAGVAQSPRYKIIEKRQSVAFWCNPISGHATLYWYQQILGQGPKLLIQFQNNGVVDDSQLPKDRFSAERLKGVDSTLKIQPAKLEDSAVYLCASSGIQEREQYFGPGTRLTVT.

This rearrangement joins TRBV30 to TRBJ1-5; no firm D call. CDR3 length equals 14 residues. V was pared by 2 bases and J by 4 bases, with 12 bases between. Per germline, CDR1 GTSNPN and CDR2 SVGIG (reference sequence). Here the CDR3 DNA reads TGTGCCTGGAGTATAGGGCGCGGGAATCAGCCCCAGCATTTT. Its protein product is CAWSIGRGNQPQHF.

The rearrangement joins TRBV7-9 to TRBJ2-1; D is perhaps TRBD1 (6 bases). There are 13 residues in the CDR3. Trimming cost V 1 base and J 12 bases, with 13 bases left between them. Germline V gene sequence: CDR1 SEHNR, CDR2 FQNEAQ (reference sequence). The CDR3 loop is CASSLEGGAGQFF. As DNA, the CDR3 is TGTGCCAGCAGCTTAGAAGGGGGTGCTGGGCAGTTCTTC.

Ten or more counts support this clonotype. The V call is TRBV7-2, the J call TRBJ2-7; 13 bases are shared with TRBD2. The V gene end was trimmed by 5 bases and the J gene end by 7 bases; junction bases not matched to a gene: 8. The CDR3 totals 15 residues. From germline, CDR1 is SGHTA and CDR2 FQGNSA. CDR3 DNA sequence: TGTGCCAGCAGCGTAACTAGCGGGAGGGCCTGGGAGCAGTACTTC. Translated: CASSVTSGRAWEQYF.

The chain combines TRBV27 with TRBJ2-7; no firm D call. Germline V gene lookup returns CDR1 MNHEY and CDR2 SMNVEV (reference sequence). The CDR3 contains 14 residues. V lost 4 bases and J lost 0, with 10 bases in between. CDR3 nucleotide sequence: TGTGCCAGCAGTTCAGCAGAAGCCTCCTACGAGCAGTACTTC. It translates to CASSSAEASYEQYF.

The J gene is TRBJ2-5, the V gene TRBV3-1; possible D gene TRBD1, 7 bases. The CDR3 spans 16 residues. Germline lookup yields CDR1 LGHDT and CDR2 YNNKEL (reference sequence). V was shortened by 1 base and J by 4 bases, with 16 bases between the two germline ends. The CDR3: CASSQGGDSSLETQYF. As DNA, the CDR3 is TGTGCCAGCAGCCAAGGGGGGGACAGCTCCCTAGAGACCCAGTACTTC.

The CDR3, as DNA: TGTGCCAGCACCCGAAGAGGCATAGATACGCAGTATTTT. It yields the protein CASTRRGIDTQYF. The rearrangement uses TRBV7-9 and TRBJ2-3; unclear D gene. The CDR3 loop spans 13 amino acids. V was cut by 7 bases and J by 5 bases, with 13 bases left in between. Germline V lookup: CDR1 SEHNR, CDR2 FQNEAQ (reference sequence).

This clonotype was observed many times. The chain is built from TRBV11-2 and TRBJ2-5; D uncertain. Germline V gene sequence: CDR1 SGHAT, CDR2 FQNNGV. Trimming removed 7 bases from V and 5 bases from J, with 20 bases in between. The CDR3 is 15 residues long. CDR3 loop: CASTKSPVPSETQYF. The CDR3 DNA is TGTGCCAGCACCAAAAGTCCAGTACCCTCGGAGACCCAGTACTTC.

This clonotype was observed a handful of times. The J gene is TRBJ2-1, the V gene TRBV10-3, with a weak D call TRBD2 (6 bases). Germline assignment: CDR1 ENHRY and CDR2 SYGVKD. Trimming left V 2 bases short and J 14 bases short, with 16 bases between. CDR3 size: 13 residues. As DNA, the CDR3 is TGTGCCATCAGTGAGCCCCGGGTAGCGGTCGAGTTCTTC. Protein: CAISEPRVAVEFF.

This rearrangement joins TRBV6-1 to TRBJ1-1; D is possibly TRBD1 (5 bases). This CDR3 is built from 17 residues. The germline V gene has CDR1 MNHNS and CDR2 SASEGT. The V end was cut by 0 bases, the J end by 3 bases, with 17 bases between. This chain's CDR3 is CASSEAGQGGAYTEAFF. The CDR3 bases are TGTGCCAGCAGTGAAGCTGGGCAGGGTGGGGCTTACACTGAAGCTTTCTTT.

V gene TRBV5-1 combines with J gene TRBJ2-3, with TRBD2 matching 9 bases. Germline CDR1 is SGHRS and CDR2 is YFSETQ. J gave up 0 bases and V 0 bases, and 5 bases lay outside the gene matches. The CDR3 has 17 amino acids. CDR3 residues: CASSLGSSGVSTDTQYF. CDR3 DNA: TGCGCCAGCAGCTTGGGCTCTAGCGGGGTTAGCACAGATACGCAGTATTTT.

This clonotype has a count of ten or more. V gene TRBV6-6 combines with J gene TRBJ2-3, with 7 bases matching TRBD1. With 6 bases clipped from V and 0 bases from J, the junction kept 6 bases outside the gene matches. Per the germline V gene, CDR1 is MNHNY and CDR2 is SVGAGI (reference sequence). This CDR3 spans 15 amino acids. The CDR3 is CASRRQGLSTDTQYF. In nucleotides, the CDR3 is TGTGCCAGCAGGAGACAGGGCCTTAGCACAGATACGCAGTATTTT.

The V gene is TRBV3-1, the J gene TRBJ2-1, with 13 bases lining up with TRBD2. V lost 5 bases to trimming and J lost 7 bases; unmatched junction nucleotides: 8. The V gene's germline CDR1 is LGHDT and CDR2 YNNKEL (reference sequence). The CDR3 spans 16 residues. The CDR3 is CASSSPGLAGRNEQFF. CDR3 DNA sequence: TGTGCCAGCAGCTCTCCGGGACTAGCGGGGAGAAATGAGCAGTTCTTC.

The rearrangement uses TRBV5-6 and TRBJ1-2, with D unclear. The CDR3 runs to 15 residues. The V end lost 0 bases, the J end lost 4 bases, and 13 bases lay between the germline ends. Germline loops: CDR1 SGHDT, CDR2 YYEEEE. The CDR3 reads CASSLALQKRYGYTF. In DNA form, the CDR3 reads TGTGCCAGCAGCTTGGCCTTACAGAAACGCTATGGCTACACCTTC.

The V call is TRBV5-1, the J call TRBJ2-1; 10 nucleotides agree with TRBD1. Trimming at V came to 4 bases and at J to 9 bases, leaving 13 bases not matched to a gene. Germline CDR1 and CDR2: SGHRS and YFSETQ. The CDR3 is made up of 16 amino acids. CDR3 loop: CASSLQGDRGGGEQFF. The DNA of the CDR3 is TGCGCCAGCAGCCTACAAGGGGACAGGGGAGGTGGTGAGCAGTTCTTC. The variable domain in full, completed from reference TRBV5-1 and TRBJ2-1, reads KAGVTQTPRYLIKTRGQQVTLSCSPISGHRSVSWYQQTPGQGLQFLFEYFSETQRNKGNFPGRFSGRQFSNSRSEMNVSTLELGDSALYLCASSLQGDRGGGEQFFGPGTRLTVL.

The V gene is TRBV15, the J gene TRBJ2-7, with unresolved D. Germline lookup yields CDR1 LNHNV and CDR2 YYDKDF (reference sequence). The CDR3 totals 13 residues. Deletions cut 0 bases from V and 3 bases from J, with 6 bases between. The CDR3: CATSRDIGYEQYF. CDR3 DNA: TGTGCCACCAGCAGAGATATCGGCTACGAGCAGTACTTC.

The rearrangement joins TRBV7-8 to TRBJ1-2; unclear D gene. Germline CDR1 is SGHVS and CDR2 is FQNEAQ. This CDR3 is built from 13 residues. Trimming took 1 base from V and 4 from J, leaving 7 bases between them. CDR3 DNA: TGTGCCAGCAGCTTAGTAGCCGCCTATGGCTACACCTTC. Protein sequence: CASSLVAAYGYTF.

Details on this clonotype: An end of the junction differs from the germline gene, which may be a read error. The V call is TRBV7-7, the J call TRBJ2-2; D ambiguous. Germline CDR1 SSHAT, CDR2 FNYEAQ (reference sequence). The CDR3 length is 14 residues. The CDR3 nucleotides read TGTGCTAGCAGCCGTGAATTGAACACCGGGGAGCTGTTTTTT. Translated, it gives CASSRELNTGELFF. Using reference TRBV7-7 and TRBJ2-2 for the parts outside the CDR3, the full variable domain is GAGVSQSPRYKVTKRGQDVTLRCDPISSHATLYWYQQALGQGPEFLTYFNYEAQPDKSGLPSDRFSAERPEGSISTLTIQRTEQRDSAMYRCASSRELNTGELFFGEGSRLTVL.

This clonotype was seen just once. The CDR3 loop reads CASSQGSSAYQETQYF. Written as DNA, the CDR3 is TGTGCCAGCAGCCAAGGGTCGTCCGCGTACCAAGAGACCCAGTACTTC. The chain carries TRBV3-1 and TRBJ2-5; no firm D call. V was cut by 1 base and J by 0 bases, with 12 bases left in between. Germline CDR1 LGHDT, CDR2 YNNKEL (reference sequence). The CDR3 contains 16 residues.

The table lists this clonotype with many counts. V usage is TRBV12-2 and J usage is TRBJ1-2; the D call in the table, TRBD1, was not verified against the DNA. TRBV12-2 is a known pseudogene. The CDR3 covers 13 residues. The CDR3 DNA follows: TGTGCAAGTCGCCTACCCGGGGGCTATGGCTACACCTTC. Amino acid sequence: CASRLPGGYGYTF.

The gene calls are TRBV10-1 and TRBJ2-3; D not resolved. CDR3 length: 14 amino acids. CDR1 WNHNN and CDR2 SYGVQD come from the germline V gene (reference sequence). Trimming removed 4 bases at V and 0 bases at J, with 8 bases between. CDR3 sequence reads: CASSVTASTDTQYF. For the CDR3, the DNA is TGCGCCAGCAGTGTTACAGCTAGCACAGATACGCAGTATTTT.

The chain carries TRBV20-1 and TRBJ2-1; possible D gene TRBD2, 6 bases. The CDR3 extends over 15 amino acids. Trimming removed 6 bases from V and 0 bases from J, with 15 bases in between. Germline values: CDR1 DFQATT, CDR2 SNEGSKA (reference sequence). Here the CDR3 reads CSAARDWASYNEQFF. The CDR3, as DNA: TGCAGTGCAGCCCGGGACTGGGCCTCCTACAATGAGCAGTTCTTC.

This clonotype showed up just a few times. The chain links TRBV29-1 to TRBJ2-5; 8 nucleotides match TRBD1. The J segment lost 2 bases and the V segment lost 7 bases, leaving 12 bases of the junction unmatched. Germline lookup yields CDR1 SQVTM and CDR2 ANQGSEA. This CDR3 spans 15 amino acids. CDR3 loop: CSDTGQGGGQETQYF. CDR3 bases: TGCAGCGACACAGGACAGGGCGGAGGGCAAGAGACCCAGTACTTC.

This rearrangement joins TRBV20-1 to TRBJ1-5; D possibly corresponds to TRBD1 (5 bases). This CDR3 region has 14 residues. CDR1 is DFQATT, CDR2 SNEGSKA, per germline (reference sequence). The V and J ends lost 2 bases and 4 bases respectively, with 12 bases between them. Here the CDR3 reads CSARPGRINQPQHF. CDR3 bases: TGCAGTGCTAGACCGGGACGGATAAATCAGCCCCAGCATTTT.